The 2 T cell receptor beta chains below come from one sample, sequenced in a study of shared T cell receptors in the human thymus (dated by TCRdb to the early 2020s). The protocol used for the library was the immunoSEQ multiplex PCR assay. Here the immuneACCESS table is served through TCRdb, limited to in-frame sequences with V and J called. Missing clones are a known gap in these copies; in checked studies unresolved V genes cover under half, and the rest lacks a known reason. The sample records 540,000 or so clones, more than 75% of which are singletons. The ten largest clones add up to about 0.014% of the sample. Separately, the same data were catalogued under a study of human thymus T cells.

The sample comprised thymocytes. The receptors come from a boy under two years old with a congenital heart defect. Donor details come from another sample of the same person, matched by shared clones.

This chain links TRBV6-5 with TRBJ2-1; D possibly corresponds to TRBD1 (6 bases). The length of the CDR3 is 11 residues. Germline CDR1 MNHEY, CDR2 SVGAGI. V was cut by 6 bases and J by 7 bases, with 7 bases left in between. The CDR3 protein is CASSQGNEQFF. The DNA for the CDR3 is TGTGCCAGCAGCCAGGGGAATGAGCAGTTCTTC.

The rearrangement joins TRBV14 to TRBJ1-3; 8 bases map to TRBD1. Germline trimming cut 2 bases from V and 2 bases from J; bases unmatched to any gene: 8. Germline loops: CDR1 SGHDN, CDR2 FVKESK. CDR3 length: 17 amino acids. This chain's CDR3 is CASSQPNRGKAGNTIYF. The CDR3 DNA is TGTGCCAGCAGCCAACCGAACAGGGGGAAAGCTGGAAACACCATATATTTT.